This T cell receptor beta chain was profiled in a study of T cell responses to AZD1222 COVID-19 vaccine (TCRdb year 2021). Turning to the overall study: AZD1222 recipients whose second dose came at about 4 weeks and those whose second dose came at about 12 weeks were combined into one group, since spike-specific TCR depth and breadth did not differ between the two schedules. Enrollment into the trials was organized by age into subgroups of 18-55, 56-69 and 70-plus years, and those subgroups contained roughly 150, 30 and 60 TCR-sequenced participants, respectively. A total of around 240 trial participants underwent TCR sequencing, of whom 207 had received two doses of AZD1222 and about 25 had received two doses of the MenACWY control vaccine.

Concerning this clone itself: No antigen is known for it. No quality values exist for individual bases; no much larger clone is one base distant.

Beyond this particular receptor, the publication reports: A significant rise in spike-specific TCR breadth and depth was observed after two AZD1222 doses relative to day 0 and relative to MenACWY recipients. Because no day 14 peak-response samples were available, the repertoires could be characterized only after the peak T cell response. Participants were mostly white British, with more females than males. The authors suggested clonal diversity may have been underestimated. The 56-69-year group was small, and its depth increase did not reach significance, likely because of low power. CD4 TCRs associated with the vaccine covered the entire spike protein, and the dominant responses were in regions 160-218 and 743-854. Conclusions about previously exposed vaccinees are limited because only six or seven AZD1222 recipients were SARS-CoV-2 seropositive at baseline. Nearly half of unique spike-specific TCRs reportedly recognized epitopes outside regions mutated in the B.1.351 and B.1.1.7 variants.

Including the terminal cysteine and phenylalanine, the CDR3 comprises 13 residues. Kept here is only the CDR3 DNA, which spans 39 bases and is read in frame from base 1. V loses 4 bases, J loses 1 base, and the germline ends lie 2 bases apart. CDR1 and CDR2, looked up from the germline V gene, are ENHRY and SYGVKD. The CDR3 regions of human TCRbeta chains were analyzed by immunosequencing. In the original analysis: TCRs in the repertoires were matched against a reference library of SARS-CoV-2-specific TCRs that had been generated with the MIRA antigen-specificity platform. Breadth was defined as the fraction of unique TCRs that were SARS-CoV-2-associated. Depth was defined as the fraction of total T cells that were SARS-CoV-2-associated. Using the MIRA data, each spike-specific TCR was mapped to the spike region that the TCR reacts to and placed in a CD4 or CD8 class. Log10-transformed breadth and depth values were compared by one-way ANOVA with Sidak's multiple comparisons tests. Drawn from immuneACCESS, this table holds only the in-frame rearrangements with V and J called that TCRdb kept. Clones are partly lost; checked studies trace under half to an unresolved V gene and leave the rest unexplained. That table furnishes V, J and clone size, whereas the DNA furnished D and trimming. Here the sample has some 85,000 clones; approximately 90% occur a single time. Around 8% of the sample goes to the ten largest clones.

Interpreted using the paper, the time point label stands for: baseline before first vaccination. The vaccinee samples were drawn from two UK trials, COV001 and COV002, one of which was a single-blind randomized controlled phase 2/3 trial testing AZD1222 (ChAdOx1 nCoV-19) in healthy adults. For TCRbeta chain sequencing, PBMC samples were collected from trial participants at day 0 and at day 28 after the second dose. This receptor was identified in an adult in good health. The chain joins TRBV10-3 to TRBJ2-6; no D gene call is confident. This specimen was peripheral blood, taken on day 0 of AZD1222 vaccination. Read as DNA, the sequence is TGTGCCATCAGTGGTTCTGGGGCCAACGTCCTGACTTTC. Translated, it gives CAISGSGANVLTF.